This T cell receptor beta chain was sequenced for a study of cytomegalovirus exposure and HLA in healthy donors. Turning to the study itself: Genotyping of more than 300 donors showed that 70% to 90% belonged to the Caucasian-associated ancestry cluster.

Germline CDR1 reads LGHNA; CDR2 reads YNFKEQ. The V and J ends lost 0 bases and 1 base respectively, with 9 bases between them. CDR3 length equals 15 residues. Overall study results and limits: A prior analysis recorded that most TCR beta V segments were productive about 87% or about 30% of the time. A later analysis linked around 15,000 TCR beta sequences to HLA alleles at 0.05 false discovery rate.

The study ran its PCR with 60 Vbeta and 13 Jbeta primers. Using immunoSEQ multiplex PCR, the repertoire was profiled, and TCRdb retains in-frame clones only, with some absent. This sample yields 180,000 or so clones, of which roughly four fifths are seen a single time; 0.098% belongs to the top ten. Details on this clone: What it binds is unknown.

The sample consisted of PBMCs. This sequence was found in a boy aged 2 to 10 in good health and CMV-seronegative. This rearrangement joins TRBV4-2 to TRBJ2-5, with D unclear. The CDR3 spells CASSQDRRGQETQYF. Written as DNA, the CDR3 is TGTGCCAGCAGCCAAGATCGCCGCGGCCAAGAGACCCAGTACTTC.